The clone carrying this T cell receptor beta chain appeared a few times. Its target is not known. The CDR3 is 14 residues long. Trimming left V 8 bases short and J 3 bases short, with 14 bases between. Germline loops: CDR1 LGHNT, CDR2 FRNRAP. Expressed TCRB transcripts got sequenced, as all isolated RNA was reverse transcribed. Produced via immunoSEQ multiplex PCR; TCRdb's table is partial and in-frame only. The data contain some 130,000 clones, approximately 9% of them singletons. This entry is derived from a study of beta chain features in type 1 diabetes. About the study: Sorted cells, approximately 110 million in number, were examined across all samples.

Study results and caveats: Any HLA effect on TCRB rearrangement was left unresolved by small sub-analyses. Moderate yet significant TCRB CDR3 shortening was seen in Type 1 diabetes patients in all four CD4+ subsets. In type 1 diabetes patients, VDJ junctions had fewer insertions; deletions at these junctions were more frequent. The study found that naive, central memory and Treg TCRB repertoires appeared more similar in patients than in healthy donors.

The chain uses TRBV12-5 and TRBJ2-1; D may be TRBD2 (6 bases). Sequences were obtained from central memory CD4+ T cells from blood. This sequence originates from a man aged 25 to 40 with type 1 diabetes. CDR3 sequence reads: CASRGVADYNEQFF. The DNA for the CDR3 is TGTGCTAGTCGAGGGGTAGCGGACTACAATGAGCAGTTCTTC.